This TCR beta chain was observed in a study of T cell clonotyping in hematopoietic cell transplantation. TCRdb's table, derived via immunoSEQ multiplex PCR, lists solely in-frame clones and lacks some. This table holds 25,000 to 35,000 clones, under 95% found once. Time point specified: recipient sample about 28 days before transplant, after cytoreduction. Specimen: peripheral blood mononuclear cells, collected before stem cell transplant. The clonotype originates from a middle-aged man with acute myeloid leukemia. Some clones in this sample may be carry-over from other donors' samples.

DNA of the CDR3: TGTGCCAGCAGCCGCGGGACTAGCGGGGGAGAAATCACAGATACGCAGTATTTT. Its translation is CASSRGTSGGEITDTQYF. This chain joins TRBV5-4 and TRBJ2-3; 14 bases line up with TRBD2. The V segment lost 4 bases and the J segment 2 bases; nucleotides outside the gene matches: 9. This CDR3 is 18 amino acids long. CDR1 is SGHNT, CDR2 YYREEE, per germline (reference sequence).